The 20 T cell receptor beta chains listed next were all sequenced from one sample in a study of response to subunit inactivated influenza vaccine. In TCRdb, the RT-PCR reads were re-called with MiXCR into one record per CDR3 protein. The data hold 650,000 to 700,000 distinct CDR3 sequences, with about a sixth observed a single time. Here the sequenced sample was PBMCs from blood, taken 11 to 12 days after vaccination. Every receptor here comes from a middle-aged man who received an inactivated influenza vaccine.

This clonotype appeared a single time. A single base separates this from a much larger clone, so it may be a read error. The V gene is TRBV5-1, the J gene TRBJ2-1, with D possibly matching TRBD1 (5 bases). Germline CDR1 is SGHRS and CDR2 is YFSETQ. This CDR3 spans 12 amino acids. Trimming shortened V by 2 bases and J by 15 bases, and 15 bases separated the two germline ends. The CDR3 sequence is CASSFDQGRRFF. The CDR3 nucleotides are TGCGCCAGCAGCTTTGACCAGGGAAGGCGGTTCTTC.

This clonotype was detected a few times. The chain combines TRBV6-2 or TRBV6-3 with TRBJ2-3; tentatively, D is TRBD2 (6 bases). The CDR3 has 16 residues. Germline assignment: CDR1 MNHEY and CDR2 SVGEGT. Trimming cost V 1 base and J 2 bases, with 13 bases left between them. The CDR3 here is CASSYYRGISTDTQYF. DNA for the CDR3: TGTGCCAGCAGTTACTATCGGGGGATCTCCACAGATACGCAGTATTTT.

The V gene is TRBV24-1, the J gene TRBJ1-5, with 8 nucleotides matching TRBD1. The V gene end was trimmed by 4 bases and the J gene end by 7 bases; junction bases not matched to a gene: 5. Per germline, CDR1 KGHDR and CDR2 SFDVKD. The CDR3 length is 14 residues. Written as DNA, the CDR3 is TGTGCCACCAGTGAATCAGGGGGCGGGCAGCCCCAGCATTTT. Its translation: CATSESGGGQPQHF.

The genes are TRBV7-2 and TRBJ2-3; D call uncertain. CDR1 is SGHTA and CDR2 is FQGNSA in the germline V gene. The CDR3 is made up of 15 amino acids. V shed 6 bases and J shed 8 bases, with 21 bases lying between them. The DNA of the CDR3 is TGTGCCAGCAGTCTTTCCCTACCTTCGGTGGGTACGCAGTATTTT. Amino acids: CASSLSLPSVGTQYF. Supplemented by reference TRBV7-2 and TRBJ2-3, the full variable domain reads GAGVSQSPSNKVTEKGKDVELRCDPISGHTALYWYRQSLGQGLEFLIYFQGNSAPDKSGLPSDRFSAERTGGSVSTLTIQRTQQEDSAVYLCASSLSLPSVGTQYFGPGTRLTVL.

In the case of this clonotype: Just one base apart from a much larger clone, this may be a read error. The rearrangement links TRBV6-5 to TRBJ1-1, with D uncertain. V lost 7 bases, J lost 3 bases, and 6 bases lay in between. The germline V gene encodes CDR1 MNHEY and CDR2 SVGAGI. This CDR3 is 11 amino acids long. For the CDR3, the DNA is TGTGCCAGCATGGGGTACACTGAAGCTTTCTTT. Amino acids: CASMGYTEAFF.

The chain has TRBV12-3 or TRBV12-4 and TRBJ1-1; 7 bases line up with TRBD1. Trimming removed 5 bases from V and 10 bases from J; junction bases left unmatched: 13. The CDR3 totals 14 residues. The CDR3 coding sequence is TGTGCCAGCAGTCCGGGGACAGATCGATGGGGAGCTTTCTTT. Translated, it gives CASSPGTDRWGAFF.

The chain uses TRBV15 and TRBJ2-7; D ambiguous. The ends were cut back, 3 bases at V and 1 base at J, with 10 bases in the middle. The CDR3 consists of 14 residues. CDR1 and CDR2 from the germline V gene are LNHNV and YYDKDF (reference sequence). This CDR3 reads CATSSRKNSYEQYF. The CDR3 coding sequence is TGTGCCACCAGCAGTCGGAAAAATTCCTACGAGCAGTACTTC.

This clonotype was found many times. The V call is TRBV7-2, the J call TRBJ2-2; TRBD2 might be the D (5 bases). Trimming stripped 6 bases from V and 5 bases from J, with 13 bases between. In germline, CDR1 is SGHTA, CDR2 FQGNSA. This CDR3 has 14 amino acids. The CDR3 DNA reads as TGTGCCAGCAGGCCCTGGGGAGAGACCGGGGAGCTGTTTTTT. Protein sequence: CASRPWGETGELFF.

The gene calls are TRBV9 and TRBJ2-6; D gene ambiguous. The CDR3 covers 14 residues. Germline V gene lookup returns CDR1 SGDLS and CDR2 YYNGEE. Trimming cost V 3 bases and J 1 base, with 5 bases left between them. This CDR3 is CASSEASGANVLTF. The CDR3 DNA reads TGTGCCAGCAGCGAGGCTTCTGGGGCCAACGTCCTGACTTTC. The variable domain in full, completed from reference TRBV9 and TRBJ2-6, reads DSGVTQTPKHLITATGQRVTLRCSPRSGDLSVYWYQQSLDQGLQFLIQYYNGEERAKGNILERFSAQQFPDLHSELNLSSLELGDSALYFCASSEASGANVLTFGAGSRLTVL.

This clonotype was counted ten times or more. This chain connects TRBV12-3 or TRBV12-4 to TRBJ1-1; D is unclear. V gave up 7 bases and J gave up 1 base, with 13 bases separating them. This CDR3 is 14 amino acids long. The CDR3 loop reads CASTLRVGNTEAFF. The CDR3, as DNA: TGTGCCAGCACCTTGAGGGTAGGGAACACTGAAGCTTTCTTT.

The CDR3 loop reads CASSLTRGPYEQYF. The DNA of the CDR3 is TGTGCCAGCAGTTTAACCAGGGGCCCCTACGAGCAGTACTTC. The chain uses TRBV6-5 and TRBJ2-7, with D perhaps matching TRBD1 (6 bases). The CDR3 has 14 amino acids. The ends were cut back, 4 bases at V and 2 bases at J, with 12 bases in the middle. Looked up from germline, CDR1 is MNHEY and CDR2 is SVGAGI.

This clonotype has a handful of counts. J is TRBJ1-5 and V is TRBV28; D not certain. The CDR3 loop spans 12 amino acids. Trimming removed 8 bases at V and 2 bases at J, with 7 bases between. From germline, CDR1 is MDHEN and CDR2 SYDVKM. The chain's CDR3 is CASLSGNQPQHF. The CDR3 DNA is TGTGCCAGCCTCTCGGGCAATCAGCCCCAGCATTTT.

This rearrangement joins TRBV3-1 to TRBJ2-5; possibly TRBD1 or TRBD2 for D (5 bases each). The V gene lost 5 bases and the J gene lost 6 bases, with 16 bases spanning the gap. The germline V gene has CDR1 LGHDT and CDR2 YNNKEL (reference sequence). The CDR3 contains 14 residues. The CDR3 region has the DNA TGTGCCAGCAGCGAGCTTTGGGACGGGAAGACCCAGTACTTC. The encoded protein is CASSELWDGKTQYF.

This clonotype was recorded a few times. CDR3 loop: CASGKGYEQYF. The CDR3 DNA follows: TGTGCCAGCGGAAAGGGTTACGAGCAGTACTTC. The V gene is TRBV11-2, the J gene TRBJ2-7, with D unresolved. This CDR3 comprises 11 residues. V lost 8 bases to trimming and J lost 4 bases, with 9 bases between them. Germline V CDR1 and CDR2: SGHAT, FQNNGV.

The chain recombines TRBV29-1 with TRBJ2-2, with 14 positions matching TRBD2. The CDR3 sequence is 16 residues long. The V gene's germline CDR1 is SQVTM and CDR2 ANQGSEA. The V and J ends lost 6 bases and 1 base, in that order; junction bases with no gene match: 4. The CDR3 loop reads CSVVGLAGGNTGELFF. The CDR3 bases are TGCAGCGTAGTAGGACTAGCGGGGGGGAACACCGGGGAGCTGTTTTTT.

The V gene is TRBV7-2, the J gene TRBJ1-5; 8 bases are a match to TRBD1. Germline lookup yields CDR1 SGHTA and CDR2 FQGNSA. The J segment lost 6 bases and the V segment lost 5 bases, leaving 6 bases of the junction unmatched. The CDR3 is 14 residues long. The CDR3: CASSGHRGSQPQHF. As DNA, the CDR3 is TGTGCCAGCAGCGGTCACAGGGGGAGTCAGCCCCAGCATTTT. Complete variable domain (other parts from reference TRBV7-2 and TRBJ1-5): GAGVSQSPSNKVTEKGKDVELRCDPISGHTALYWYRQSLGQGLEFLIYFQGNSAPDKSGLPSDRFSAERTGGSVSTLTIQRTQQEDSAVYLCASSGHRGSQPQHFGDGTRLSIL.

As DNA, the CDR3 is TGTGCCAGCAGCTTAGTGGCAGCCCCTGGCTCCTACAATGAGCAGTTCTTC. Amino acid sequence: CASSLVAAPGSYNEQFF. V usage is TRBV7-2 and J usage is TRBJ2-1; D unclear. V lost 1 base, J lost 0 bases, and 13 bases lay in between. CDR1 is SGHTA, CDR2 FQGNSA, per germline. This CDR3 is built from 17 residues.

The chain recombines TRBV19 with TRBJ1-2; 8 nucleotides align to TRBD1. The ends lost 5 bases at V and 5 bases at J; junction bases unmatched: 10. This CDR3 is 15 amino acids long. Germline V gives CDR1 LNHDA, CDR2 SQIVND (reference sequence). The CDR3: CASSPGQGREYGYTF. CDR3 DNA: TGTGCCAGTAGTCCCGGACAGGGAAGGGAATATGGCTACACCTTC.

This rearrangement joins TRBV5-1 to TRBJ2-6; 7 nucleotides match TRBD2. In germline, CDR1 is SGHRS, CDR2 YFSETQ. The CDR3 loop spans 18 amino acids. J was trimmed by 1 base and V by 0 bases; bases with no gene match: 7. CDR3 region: CASSLAVDGGSGANVLTF. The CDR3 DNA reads TGCGCCAGCAGCTTGGCCGTGGACGGGGGGTCTGGGGCCAACGTCCTGACTTTC.

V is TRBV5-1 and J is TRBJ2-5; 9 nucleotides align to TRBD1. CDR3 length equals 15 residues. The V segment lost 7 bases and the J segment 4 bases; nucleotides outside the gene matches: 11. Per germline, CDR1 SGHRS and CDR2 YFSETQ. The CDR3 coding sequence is TGCGCCAGCGGGGGACAGGGAGATGTAGTAGAGACCCAGTACTTC. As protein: CASGGQGDVVETQYF. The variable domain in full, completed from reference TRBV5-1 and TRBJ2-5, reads KAGVTQTPRYLIKTRGQQVTLSCSPISGHRSVSWYQQTPGQGLQFLFEYFSETQRNKGNFPGRFSGRQFSNSRSEMNVSTLELGDSALYLCASGGQGDVVETQYFGPGTRLLVL.